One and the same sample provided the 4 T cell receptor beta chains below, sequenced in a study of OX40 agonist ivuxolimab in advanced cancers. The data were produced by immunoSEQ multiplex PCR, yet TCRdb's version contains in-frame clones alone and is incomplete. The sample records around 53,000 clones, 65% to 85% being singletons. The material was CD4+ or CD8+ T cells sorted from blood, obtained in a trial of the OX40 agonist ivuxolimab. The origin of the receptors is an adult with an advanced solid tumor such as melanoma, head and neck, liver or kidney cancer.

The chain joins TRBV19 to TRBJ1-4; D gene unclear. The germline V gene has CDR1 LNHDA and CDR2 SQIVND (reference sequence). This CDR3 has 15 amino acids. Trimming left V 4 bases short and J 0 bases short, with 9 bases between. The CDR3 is CASSRQGATNEKLFF. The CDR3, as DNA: TGTGCCAGTAGTAGACAAGGTGCAACTAATGAAAAACTGTTTTTT.

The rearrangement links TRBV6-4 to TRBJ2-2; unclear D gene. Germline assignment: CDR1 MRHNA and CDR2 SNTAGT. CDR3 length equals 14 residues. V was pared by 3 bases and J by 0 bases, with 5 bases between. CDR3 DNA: TGTGCCAGCAGTGAAAAAGCGAACACCGGGGAGCTGTTTTTT. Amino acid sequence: CASSEKANTGELFF.

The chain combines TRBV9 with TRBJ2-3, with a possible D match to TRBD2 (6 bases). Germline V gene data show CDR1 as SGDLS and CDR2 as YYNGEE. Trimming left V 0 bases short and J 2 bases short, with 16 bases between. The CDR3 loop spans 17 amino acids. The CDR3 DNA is TGTGCCAGCAGCGTAGGGGTCGGCGGGGACTTCACAGATACGCAGTATTTT. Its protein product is CASSVGVGGDFTDTQYF.

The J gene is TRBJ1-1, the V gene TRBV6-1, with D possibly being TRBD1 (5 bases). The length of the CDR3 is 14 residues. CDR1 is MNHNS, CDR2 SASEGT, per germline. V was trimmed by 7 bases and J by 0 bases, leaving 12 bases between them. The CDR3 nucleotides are TGTGCCAGCATTTTGACAGCCATGAACACTGAAGCTTTCTTT. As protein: CASILTAMNTEAFF.